The 8 T cell receptor beta chains reported below all come from one sample, sequenced in a study of blood T cell repertoires in COVID-19. Repertoires were generated with immunoSEQ multiplex PCR, while TCRdb's copy carries only in-frame clones and drops some. The table lists 120,000 to 150,000 clones, approximately 85% of them singletons. Sequencing was carried out using peripheral blood. The receptors stem from a woman older than 75 with acute or convalescent COVID-19.

This clone was detected only once. This chain joins TRBV4-1 and TRBJ2-3, with D perhaps TRBD2 (7 bases). The CDR3 length is 19 residues. V lost 3 bases, J lost 3 bases, and 25 bases lay in between. CDR1 is MGHRA and CDR2 is YSYEKL in the germline V gene. CDR3 protein: CASSQGTLRGRRLTDTQYF. The DNA of the CDR3 is TGCGCCAGCAGCCAGGGTACTTTGCGGGGGCGCAGATTAACAGATACGCAGTATTTT.

This chain connects TRBV27 to TRBJ2-7; a possible D gene is TRBD2 (6 bases). Germline CDR1 is MNHEY and CDR2 is SMNVEV (reference sequence). Trimming took 10 bases from V and 0 from J, leaving 16 bases between them. This CDR3 is built from 14 residues. CDR3 DNA: TGTGCCACCAGGGCCAGGAGGGACTCCTACGAGCAGTACTTC. This codes for CATRARRDSYEQYF.

This chain connects TRBV3-1 (or the pseudogene TRBV3-2) to TRBJ2-1; 7 nucleotides match TRBD2. The J segment lost 8 bases and the V segment lost 2 bases, leaving 9 bases of the junction unmatched. The germline V gene encodes CDR1 LGHDT and CDR2 YNNKEL (reference sequence). CDR3 length equals 15 residues. Here the CDR3 reads CASSQMSGVWDEQFF. The CDR3 nucleotides are TGTGCCAGCAGCCAAATGAGCGGGGTATGGGATGAGCAGTTCTTC.

The chain has TRBV10-3 and TRBJ2-4; TRBD2 matches at 10 bases. This CDR3 region has 13 residues. With 10 bases clipped from V and 5 bases from J, the junction kept 5 bases outside the gene matches. From germline, CDR1 is ENHRY and CDR2 SYGVKD. CDR3 bases: TGTGCCACCCTAGCGGGAGACCAAAACATTCAGTACTTC. Amino acids: CATLAGDQNIQYF.

This chain links TRBV18 with TRBJ1-2, with 7 nucleotides matching TRBD1. J was trimmed by 9 bases and V by 2 bases; bases with no gene match: 12. The CDR3 is 15 amino acids. CDR1 is KGHSH and CDR2 is LQKENI in the germline V gene. The CDR3, as DNA: TGTGCCAGCTCACCAGACAGGGTTATATGGTGGAGCTACACCTTC. Its translation is CASSPDRVIWWSYTF.

This clone has only one observation. J is TRBJ2-3 and V is TRBV6-6, with 12 nucleotides matching TRBD2. From germline, CDR1 is MNHNY and CDR2 SVGAGI (reference sequence). The junction had 3 bases not matched to a gene; V was cut back by 6 bases and J by 5 bases. This CDR3 has 14 residues. CDR3 protein: CASSRGLAGDTQYF. The CDR3 DNA follows: TGTGCCAGCAGCCGGGGACTAGCGGGAGATACGCAGTATTTT.

The chain combines TRBV6-6 with TRBJ2-4, with D possibly TRBD2 on 6 matching bases. The V end was cut by 5 bases, the J end by 5 bases, with 19 bases between. The CDR3 has 16 amino acids. Germline CDR1 and CDR2: MNHNY and SVGAGI (reference sequence). The CDR3 coding sequence is TGTGCCAGCAGTCAGTCGGGAGACCACAATCAAAACATTCAGTACTTC. Translation gives CASSQSGDHNQNIQYF.

The chain links TRBV27 to TRBJ2-3; 8 bases fit TRBD2. Trimming at V came to 6 bases and at J to 8 bases, leaving 10 bases not matched to a gene. This CDR3 is built from 14 residues. Germline V gene sequence: CDR1 MNHEY, CDR2 SMNVEV (reference sequence). CDR3 residues: CASRGEDGGATQYF. In nucleotides, the CDR3 is TGTGCCAGCAGAGGGGAAGACGGGGGGGCTACGCAGTATTTT.